The entry below describes one T cell receptor (beta chain). Germline assignment: CDR1 SGHRS and CDR2 YFSETQ. Trimming left V 5 bases short and J 9 bases short, with 21 bases between. The CDR3 is 15 amino acids. This sample is part of a study of blood T cell repertoires in COVID-19. Overall study context: From the United States, Italy and Spain came samples of acute and convalescent COVID-19. Nucleic acid was either cDNA or gDNA, and it came from T cells, B-cell-depleted T cells, or PBMCs.

Original analysis: Estimation of nucleated cell counts relied on the amplification of reference gene primers. TCRdb keeps only in-frame clones here, not all; method: immunoSEQ multiplex PCR. V, J and clone size derive from that table, while D and trimming were established from the DNA sequence. In the table there are about 140,000 clones, roughly 84% of which are singletons. V gene TRBV5-1 combines with J gene TRBJ2-1; tentatively, D is TRBD1 (6 bases). This TCR derives from a human donor with acute or convalescent COVID-19. The donor label of this sample is uncertain. The material sequenced was peripheral blood. This CDR3 reads CASRDLLRGSGEQFF. As DNA, the CDR3 is TGCGCCAGCAGAGACTTGTTGAGGGGGAGCGGTGAGCAGTTCTTC.